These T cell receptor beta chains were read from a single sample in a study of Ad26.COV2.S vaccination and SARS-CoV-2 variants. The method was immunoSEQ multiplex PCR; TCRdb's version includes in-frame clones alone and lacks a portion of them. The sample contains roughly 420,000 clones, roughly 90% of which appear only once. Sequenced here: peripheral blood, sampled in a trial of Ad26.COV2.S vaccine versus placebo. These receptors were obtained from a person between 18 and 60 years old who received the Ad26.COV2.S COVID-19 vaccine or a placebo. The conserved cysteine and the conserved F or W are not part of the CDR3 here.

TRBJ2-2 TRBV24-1 ATSDPMAGTGELF
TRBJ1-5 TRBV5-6 ASSLGRNINQPQH
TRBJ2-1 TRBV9 ASSGRSSYNEQF
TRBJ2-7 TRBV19 ASSIETGSYEQY
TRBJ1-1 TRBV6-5 ASSSGYTEAF
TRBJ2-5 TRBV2 ASTDTRQGTETQY
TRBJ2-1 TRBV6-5 ASSYKGGYNEQF
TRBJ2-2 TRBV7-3 ASSLRGGGYTGELF
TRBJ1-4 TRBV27 ASSLEPAANEKLF
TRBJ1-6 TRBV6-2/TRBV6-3 ASSSRDSPLH
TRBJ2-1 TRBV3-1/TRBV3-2 ASSQETTEQF
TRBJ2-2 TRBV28 ASSFPQTGGWGELF
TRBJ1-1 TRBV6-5 ASNPQGYTEAF
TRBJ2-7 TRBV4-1 ASSQSQGYEQY
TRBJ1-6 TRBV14 ASSQDRETSRKTLH
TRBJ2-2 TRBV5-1 ASSLGQFANTGELF